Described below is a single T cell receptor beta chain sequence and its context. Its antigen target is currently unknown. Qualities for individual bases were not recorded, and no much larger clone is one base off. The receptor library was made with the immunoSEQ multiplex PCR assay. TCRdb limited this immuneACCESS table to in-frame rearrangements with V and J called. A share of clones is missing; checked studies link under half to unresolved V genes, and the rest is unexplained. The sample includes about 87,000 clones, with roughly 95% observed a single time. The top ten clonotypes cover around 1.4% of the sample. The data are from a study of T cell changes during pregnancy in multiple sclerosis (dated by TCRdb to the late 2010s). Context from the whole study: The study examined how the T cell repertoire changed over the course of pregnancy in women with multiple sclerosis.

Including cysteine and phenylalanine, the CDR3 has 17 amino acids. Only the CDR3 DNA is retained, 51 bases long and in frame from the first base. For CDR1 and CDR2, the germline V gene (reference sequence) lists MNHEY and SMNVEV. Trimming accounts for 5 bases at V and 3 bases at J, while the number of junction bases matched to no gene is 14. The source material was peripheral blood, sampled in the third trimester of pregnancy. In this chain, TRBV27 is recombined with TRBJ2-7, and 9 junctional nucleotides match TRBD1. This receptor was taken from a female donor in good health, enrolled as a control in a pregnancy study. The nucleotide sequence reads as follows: TGTGCCAGCAGTCTAACCCCACCGGGACAGGGTGTCTACGAGCAGTACTTC. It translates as CASSLTPPGQGVYEQYF.